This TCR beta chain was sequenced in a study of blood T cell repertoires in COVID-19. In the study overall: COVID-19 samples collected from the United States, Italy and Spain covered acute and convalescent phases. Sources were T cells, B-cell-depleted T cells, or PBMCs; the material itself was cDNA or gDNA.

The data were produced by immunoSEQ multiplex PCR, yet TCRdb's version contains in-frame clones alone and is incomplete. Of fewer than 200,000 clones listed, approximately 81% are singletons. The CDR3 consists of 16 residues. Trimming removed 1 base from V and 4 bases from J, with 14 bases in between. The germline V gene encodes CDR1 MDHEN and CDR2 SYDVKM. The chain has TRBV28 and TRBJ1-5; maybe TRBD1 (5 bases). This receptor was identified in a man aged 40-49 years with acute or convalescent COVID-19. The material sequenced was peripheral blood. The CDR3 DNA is TGTGCCAGCAGTTTATTGGTGGCGGGGGGTAATCAGCCCCAGCATTTT. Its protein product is CASSLLVAGGNQPQHF.